Following are 31 T cell receptor beta chains from one sample sequenced in a study of control samples from healthy donors and cancer patients. The repertoire was sequenced with immunoSEQ multiplex PCR; TCRdb's copy has only in-frame clones and lacks some. The sample gives tens of thousands of clones, about 89% of which show up once; approximately 7.6% is in the top ten. Sequenced: blood. Receptors were obtained from a woman in her sixties or seventies in good health.

V gene TRBV5-6 combines with J gene TRBJ2-2; the D call may be TRBD1 or TRBD2 (5 bases each). CDR3 length: 14 amino acids. The germline V and J ends were trimmed by 4 bases and 6 bases, with 13 bases remaining between them. Germline CDR1 reads SGHDT; CDR2 reads YYEEEE. The CDR3 loop is CASSRIGEPGELFF. The CDR3, as DNA: TGTGCCAGCAGCCGCATAGGGGAGCCCGGGGAGCTGTTTTTT.

This clone was observed a few times. This rearrangement joins TRBV7-9 to TRBJ2-7; 10 positions agree with TRBD1. The CDR3 consists of 15 residues. Per germline, CDR1 SEHNR and CDR2 FQNEAQ (reference sequence). Trimming took 5 bases from V and 2 from J; bases not matched to a gene: 6. This CDR3 reads CASSHTGQGTYEQYF. CDR3 coding DNA: TGTGCCAGCAGCCATACGGGACAGGGGACCTACGAGCAGTACTTC.

V is TRBV14 and J is TRBJ1-1, with D maybe TRBD1 (5 bases). The germline gives CDR1 SGHDN, CDR2 FVKESK. The CDR3 is made up of 15 amino acids. V was clipped by 1 base and J by 2 bases, with 11 bases between them. The CDR3 region has the DNA TGTGCCAGCAGCCAAGTGTGGGGGGTCAACACTGAAGCTTTCTTT. Residues: CASSQVWGVNTEAFF.

This clone was counted between two and nine times. The chain is built from TRBV9 and TRBJ1-3, with D unclear. The CDR3 runs to 14 residues. V was pared by 4 bases and J by 1 base, with 9 bases between. Germline loops: CDR1 SGDLS, CDR2 YYNGEE. CDR3 coding DNA: TGTGCCAGCAGCAACGGAGAGTCTGGAAACACCATATATTTT. Translated: CASSNGESGNTIYF.

The V gene is TRBV28, the J gene TRBJ1-1, with TRBD1 identical over 7 bases. CDR1 is MDHEN and CDR2 is SYDVKM in the germline V gene. Trimming removed 8 bases from V and 0 bases from J; junction bases left unmatched: 3. The CDR3 runs to 13 residues. In nucleotides, the CDR3 is TGTGCCAGCGTGGACAGGTTGAACACTGAAGCTTTCTTT. Encoded protein: CASVDRLNTEAFF.

The rearrangement uses TRBV5-4 and TRBJ1-2; 7 bases are shared with TRBD1. The germline V gene encodes CDR1 SGHNT and CDR2 YYREEE (reference sequence). After removal of 2 bases from V and 5 bases from J, the junction contained 3 bases not matched to a gene. The CDR3 runs 13 residues. In DNA, the CDR3 is TGTGCCAGCAGCTTCAACAGGGGTTATGGCTACACCTTC. It codes for CASSFNRGYGYTF. Drawing the rest from reference TRBV5-4 and TRBJ1-2, the complete variable domain is ETGVTQSPTHLIKTRGQQVTLRCSSQSGHNTVSWYQQALGQGPQFIFQYYREEENGRGNFPPRFSGLQFPNYSSELNVNALELDDSALYLCASSFNRGYGYTFGSGTRLTVV.

The chain carries TRBV12-3 or TRBV12-4 and TRBJ1-5; the D is unclear. Trimming shortened V by 5 bases and J by 4 bases, and 6 bases separated the two germline ends. The CDR3 spans 12 residues. CDR3: CASSLRNQPQHF. CDR3 DNA: TGTGCCAGCAGTCTCAGGAATCAGCCCCAGCATTTT.

The chain couples TRBV4-1 to TRBJ2-7; D assignment may be TRBD1 or TRBD2 (5 bases each). Germline V lookup: CDR1 MGHRA, CDR2 YSYEKL. The length of the CDR3 is 14 residues. V was shortened by 6 bases and J by 0 bases, with 12 bases between the two germline ends. CDR3 amino acids: CASSQGRRSYEQYF. The CDR3 bases are TGCGCCAGCAGTCAGGGACGGCGCTCCTACGAGCAGTACTTC.

The V gene is TRBV6-1, the J gene TRBJ2-2, with 7 nucleotides matching TRBD1. The CDR3 consists of 16 residues. V was clipped by 1 base and J by 5 bases; unmatched bases: 7. CDR1 is MNHNS and CDR2 is SASEGT in the germline V gene. In DNA form, the CDR3 reads TGTGCCAGCAGTGAAGGGCCGGGACAGACTACCGGGGAGCTGTTTTTT. This translates into CASSEGPGQTTGELFF.

Worth noting for this clone: In the same sample, other DNA sequences code for this CDR3. This rearrangement joins TRBV4-2 to TRBJ2-3; 15 bases match TRBD2. CDR3 length: 16 amino acids. After removal of 1 base from V and 4 bases from J, the junction contained 0 bases not matched to a gene. Germline CDR1 is LGHNA and CDR2 is YNFKEQ. The CDR3 spells CASSQGTSGGADTQYF. The CDR3 DNA reads as TGTGCCAGCAGCCAAGGGACTAGCGGGGGGGCAGATACGCAGTATTTT.

V is TRBV30 and J is TRBJ2-3, with a possible D match to TRBD2 (6 bases). V shed 0 bases and J shed 0 bases, with 10 bases lying between them. Germline V gives CDR1 GTSNPN, CDR2 SVGIG (reference sequence). CDR3 length: 15 residues. In DNA, the CDR3 is TGTGCCTGGAGTGTGGGGGGACCTAGCACAGATACGCAGTATTTT. Translated: CAWSVGGPSTDTQYF.

This chain connects TRBV18 to TRBJ1-5; D remains ambiguous. Germline CDR1 reads KGHSH; CDR2 reads LQKENI. The CDR3 extends over 13 amino acids. V dropped 5 bases and J dropped 5 bases, with 10 bases sitting between them. CDR3 amino acids: CASSEEGDQPQHF. The CDR3 DNA is TGTGCCAGCTCAGAGGAGGGAGATCAGCCCCAGCATTTT.

For the CDR3, the DNA is TGTGCCACCAGCAGAGATAGAGCTTTCTTT. Translating it yields CATSRDRAFF. This chain uses TRBV15 with TRBJ1-1; D remains ambiguous. Trimming took 0 bases from V and 10 from J, leaving 3 bases between them. The CDR3 loop spans 10 amino acids. Germline loops: CDR1 LNHNV, CDR2 YYDKDF (reference sequence). Using reference TRBV15 and TRBJ1-1 for the parts outside the CDR3, the full variable domain is DAMVIQNPRYQVTQFGKPVTLSCSQTLNHNVMYWYQQKSSQAPKLLFHYYDKDFNNEADTPDNFQSRRPNTSFCFLDIRSPGLGDTAMYLCATSRDRAFFGQGTRLTVV.

The chain links TRBV30 to TRBJ1-4; TRBD1 matches 7 bases. The CDR3 extends over 17 amino acids. CDR1 and CDR2 (germline): GTSNPN, SVGIG (reference sequence). After removal of 2 bases from V and 5 bases from J, the junction contained 14 bases not matched to a gene. CDR3 sequence reads: CAWSPRLLQGLNEKLFF. In nucleotides, the CDR3 is TGTGCCTGGAGTCCCCGACTCCTACAGGGGCTGAATGAAAAACTGTTTTTT.

This clone appeared once. V and J are TRBV11-1 and TRBJ2-1; D uncertain. The CDR3 consists of 14 residues. Trimming stripped 1 base from V and 5 bases from J, with 9 bases between. The germline gives CDR1 SGHAT, CDR2 FQDESV (reference sequence). CDR3 in amino acids: CASSLVGRHNEQFF. In DNA form, the CDR3 reads TGTGCCAGCAGCTTAGTCGGCAGACACAATGAGCAGTTCTTC.

The chain is built from TRBV6-1 and TRBJ1-5; weak D call: TRBD1 (6 bases). Trimming cost V 1 base and J 4 bases, with 17 bases left between them. The CDR3 runs 17 residues. Germline assignment: CDR1 MNHNS and CDR2 SASEGT. The CDR3 is CASSEGWGRGSNQPQHF. CDR3 nucleotide sequence: TGTGCCAGCAGTGAAGGGTGGGGCAGGGGTTCTAATCAGCCCCAGCATTTT.

The genes are TRBV5-1 and TRBJ2-6, with 9 bases lining up with TRBD2. The CDR3 is made up of 18 amino acids. The junction had 5 bases not matched to a gene; V was cut back by 1 base and J by 0 bases. Looked up from germline, CDR1 is SGHRS and CDR2 is YFSETQ. The CDR3 loop reads CASSLLVAGASGANVLTF. CDR3 DNA: TGCGCCAGCAGCTTGCTTGTAGCGGGAGCCTCTGGGGCCAACGTCCTGACTTTC. The whole variable domain, filled in from reference TRBV5-1 and TRBJ2-6, reads KAGVTQTPRYLIKTRGQQVTLSCSPISGHRSVSWYQQTPGQGLQFLFEYFSETQRNKGNFPGRFSGRQFSNSRSEMNVSTLELGDSALYLCASSLLVAGASGANVLTFGAGSRLTVL.

The chain carries TRBV12-3 or TRBV12-4 and TRBJ1-1; D gene ambiguous. There are 13 residues in the CDR3. Trimming removed 4 bases at V and 7 bases at J, with 13 bases between. The CDR3 region is CASSSKRVGEAFF. In DNA, the CDR3 is TGTGCCAGCAGTTCCAAGAGGGTTGGTGAAGCTTTCTTT.

This chain uses TRBV6-2 or TRBV6-3 with TRBJ2-7; D remains unclear. The germline CDR1 and CDR2 sequences are MNHEY and SVGEGT. V was pared by 0 bases and J by 1 base, with 13 bases between. The CDR3 has 16 amino acids. CDR3 amino acids: CASSYSRSRLSYEQYF. The CDR3 region has the DNA TGTGCCAGCAGTTACTCGAGGTCCAGGCTGTCCTACGAGCAGTACTTC.

The V call is TRBV7-2, the J call TRBJ2-5; no definite D call. The CDR3 has 14 amino acids. CDR1 and CDR2 from the germline V gene are SGHTA and FQGNSA. V gave up 6 bases and J gave up 3 bases, with 14 bases separating them. CDR3 in amino acids: CASSYMGLKETQYF. The CDR3 DNA follows: TGTGCCAGCAGTTACATGGGCTTAAAAGAGACCCAGTACTTC.

The chain is built from TRBV23-1 and TRBJ1-5; 7 bases agree with TRBD1. TRBV23-1 is recorded as an ORF, its role being uncertain. The CDR3 is 14 amino acids. The J segment lost 6 bases and the V segment lost 8 bases, leaving 10 bases of the junction unmatched. In DNA form, the CDR3 reads TGCGCCAGCCTTCCGGGTCAGGGGGTTCAGCCCCAGCATTTT. Amino acid sequence: CASLPGQGVQPQHF.

The chain uses TRBV5-5 and TRBJ2-7; 16 bases agree with TRBD2. Unmatched junction bases numbered 6, after V lost 2 bases and J lost 1 base. In germline, CDR1 is SGHKS, CDR2 YYEKEE (reference sequence). The CDR3 consists of 18 residues. The CDR3 reads CASSFGTSGRVRSYEQYF. In DNA, the CDR3 is TGTGCCAGCAGCTTCGGGACTAGCGGGAGGGTACGGTCCTACGAGCAGTACTTC. Combining the CDR3 with reference TRBV5-5 and TRBJ2-7 gives the whole variable domain DAGVTQSPTHLIKTRGQQVTLRCSPISGHKSVSWYQQVLGQGPQFIFQYYEKEERGRGNFPDRFSARQFPNYSSELNVNALLLGDSALYLCASSFGTSGRVRSYEQYFGPGTRLTVT.

The chain joins TRBV15 to TRBJ2-7; D is unresolved. Trimming left V 1 base short and J 1 base short, with 5 bases between. Germline CDR1 reads LNHNV; CDR2 reads YYDKDF (reference sequence). The CDR3 consists of 13 residues. CDR3: CATSRGGSYEQYF. DNA of the CDR3: TGTGCCACCAGCAGAGGGGGATCCTACGAGCAGTACTTC.

J is TRBJ1-5 and V is TRBV30, with 11 bases identical to TRBD1. V shed 3 bases and J 7 bases; nucleotides not matched to a gene: 8. CDR1 and CDR2 from the germline V gene are GTSNPN and SVGIG (reference sequence). The CDR3 totals 15 residues. CDR3 in DNA: TGTGCCTGGAGGGCCGGGACAGGGGGTACCCAGCCCCAGCATTTT. Its translation is CAWRAGTGGTQPQHF. Combining the CDR3 with reference TRBV30 and TRBJ1-5 gives the whole variable domain SQTIHQWPATLVQPVGSPLSLECTVEGTSNPNLYWYRQAAGRGLQLLFYSVGIGQISSEVPQNLSASRPQDRQFILSSKKLLLSDSGFYLCAWRAGTGGTQPQHFGDGTRLSIL.

The chain has TRBV19 and TRBJ1-4; the match to TRBD1 covers 7 bases. This CDR3 has 12 residues. The V gene end was trimmed by 6 bases and the J gene end by 7 bases; junction bases not matched to a gene: 2. Germline V gene lookup returns CDR1 LNHDA and CDR2 SQIVND (reference sequence). DNA for the CDR3: TGTGCCAGTAGGCGGGACAGTGAAAAACTGTTTTTT. Its protein is CASRRDSEKLFF.

The chain combines TRBV4-3 with TRBJ2-7; D unresolved. The V end was cut by 8 bases, the J end by 0 bases, with 17 bases between. CDR1 is LGHNA, CDR2 YSLEER, per germline. This CDR3 is built from 15 residues. The CDR3 DNA sequence: TGCGCCAGCGGATACAGCACGTCCCGCTCCTACGAGCAGTACTTC. This translates into CASGYSTSRSYEQYF.

The gene calls are TRBV9 and TRBJ1-2; TRBD1 might be the D (6 bases). Between the trimmed V and J ends, which lost 0 bases and 5 bases, there was a span of 8 bases. The CDR3 has 13 residues. Germline V gene lookup returns CDR1 SGDLS and CDR2 YYNGEE. CDR3: CASSVADRYGYTF. The DNA for the CDR3 is TGTGCCAGCAGCGTAGCTGACAGGTATGGCTACACCTTC.

The chain employs TRBV11-2 and TRBJ1-1; D is perhaps TRBD1 (5 bases). There are 14 residues in the CDR3. Germline assignment: CDR1 SGHAT and CDR2 FQNNGV. Deletions cut 1 base from V and 5 bases from J, with 11 bases between. In DNA, the CDR3 is TGTGCCAGCAGCTTAGTTAGAGGGGAAACTGAAGCTTTCTTT. It encodes CASSLVRGETEAFF.

This clone was seen a handful of times. The rearrangement joins TRBV5-3 to TRBJ2-3; 7 positions match TRBD2. TRBV5-3 is treated as an ORF (open reading frame) with a function not yet certain. CDR3 length equals 16 residues. Trimming at V came to 4 bases and at J to 4 bases, leaving 12 bases not matched to a gene. CDR3 sequence: CARSPLLAGEADTQYF. DNA for the CDR3: TGTGCCAGAAGCCCCCTCCTGGCGGGAGAAGCAGATACGCAGTATTTT.

This chain links TRBV5-1 with TRBJ2-5; TRBD1 aligns across 7 bases. The CDR3 totals 15 residues. In germline, CDR1 is SGHRS, CDR2 YFSETQ. V lost 4 bases and J lost 3; bases outside the gene matches: 9. CDR3 amino acids: CASSKLTGTEETQYF. DNA for the CDR3: TGCGCCAGCAGCAAGCTAACCGGGACAGAAGAGACCCAGTACTTC.

Here the CDR3 reads CASSLPGQGATYEQYF. The DNA of the CDR3 is TGTGCCAGCAGCTTGCCTGGACAGGGGGCGACCTACGAGCAGTACTTC. The chain carries TRBV5-8 and TRBJ2-7, with 11 bases aligning to TRBD1. V lost 1 base to trimming and J lost 2 bases; unmatched junction nucleotides: 5. CDR1 is SGHTS, CDR2 YDEGEE, per germline. The CDR3 has 16 amino acids. Filled out from reference TRBV5-8 and TRBJ2-7, the complete variable domain reads EAGVTQSPTHLIKTRGQQATLRCSPISGHTSVYWYQQALGLGLQFLLWYDEGEERNRGNFPPRFSGRQFPNYSSELNVNALELEDSALYLCASSLPGQGATYEQYFGPGTRLTVT.